Listed here are 30 T cell receptor beta chains from one sample, sequenced in a study of CD8+ T cells in alopecia areata. Sequencing used cDNA as its template, made by extracting RNA and reverse transcribing it. Repertoires were generated with immunoSEQ multiplex PCR, while TCRdb's copy carries only in-frame clones and drops some. The sample includes around 140,000 clones, around 49% of them seen just once. The source material was CD4+ T cells sorted from blood, sampled at week 0. All receptors derive from a human donor with alopecia areata.

In its sample, this clone was seen a few times. The V call is TRBV9, the J call TRBJ2-3, with 10 bases identical to TRBD2. The germline gives CDR1 SGDLS, CDR2 YYNGEE. V was pared by 4 bases and J by 5 bases, with 4 bases of the junction left unmatched. The CDR3 length is 14 residues. The CDR3 DNA reads as TGTGCCAGCAGCCTTACTAGCGGGGTAGATACGCAGTATTTT. It translates to CASSLTSGVDTQYF.

This chain links TRBV30 with TRBJ2-6, with D unresolved. From germline, CDR1 is GTSNPN and CDR2 SVGIG (reference sequence). V was cut by 0 bases and J by 4 bases, with 10 bases left in between. This CDR3 has 15 residues. CDR3 residues: CAWSVKNPGANVLTF. CDR3 sequence (DNA): TGTGCCTGGAGTGTTAAAAATCCCGGGGCCAACGTCCTGACTTTC.

Only a few counts were recorded for this clone. The chain joins TRBV29-1 to TRBJ2-6, with 9 bases fitting TRBD1. Unmatched junction bases numbered 3, after V lost 2 bases and J lost 1 base. The germline CDR1 and CDR2 sequences are SQVTM and ANQGSEA. The CDR3 is 16 amino acids. The CDR3 sequence is CSVENRGQSGANVLTF. The CDR3 DNA reads as TGCAGCGTTGAAAACAGGGGGCAGTCTGGGGCCAACGTCCTGACTTTC.

The chain joins TRBV20-1 to TRBJ2-7; D not certain. The CDR3 has 11 residues. The V and J ends lost 8 bases and 4 bases respectively, with 12 bases between them. CDR1 is DFQATT, CDR2 SNEGSKA, per germline (reference sequence). CDR3 DNA: TGCAGTCCAATAAAAAGATACGAGCAGTACTTC. Amino acid sequence: CSPIKRYEQYF.

For this clone: One junction end does not reproduce the germline sequence, and a read error may be involved. CDR3 residues: CASSVRSDSHEQYF. The CDR3 DNA reads TGTGCCAGCAGCGTTAGGTCGGACTCCCACGAGCAGTACTTC. The chain combines TRBV9 with TRBJ2-7; D perhaps matches TRBD2 (5 bases). This CDR3 contains 14 residues. Germline assignment: CDR1 SGDLS and CDR2 YYNGEE.

This clone was seen a few times. V and J are TRBV30 and TRBJ1-1; 7 bases fit TRBD1. Germline trimming cut 0 bases from V and 6 bases from J; bases unmatched to any gene: 4. This CDR3 spans 13 amino acids. Germline V gene data show CDR1 as GTSNPN and CDR2 as SVGIG (reference sequence). In nucleotides, the CDR3 is TGTGCCTGGAGTGTCTACCAGGGGGCTGAAGCTTTCTTT. This encodes CAWSVYQGAEAFF.

This rearrangement joins TRBV29-1 to TRBJ2-1; tentatively, D is TRBD1 or TRBD2 (5 bases each). The CDR3 runs 12 residues. V lost 6 bases, J lost 0 bases, and 6 bases lay in between. The germline gives CDR1 SQVTM, CDR2 ANQGSEA. The CDR3 nucleotides read TGCAGCGTCGGGGCCTCCTACAATGAGCAGTTCTTC. As protein: CSVGASYNEQFF.

The V and J genes are TRBV6-5 and TRBJ2-5; tentative D call: TRBD2 (6 bases). The CDR3 is 12 amino acids. V was clipped by 5 bases and J by 10 bases, with 14 bases between them. Looked up from germline, CDR1 is MNHEY and CDR2 is SVGAGI. DNA for the CDR3: TGTGCCAGCAGTCGCGGGGTAGGGGACCAGTACTTC. It codes for CASSRGVGDQYF.

This clone was seen a handful of times. The rearrangement uses TRBV7-2 and TRBJ2-7; 8 bases align to TRBD2. The CDR3 runs to 13 residues. Per the germline V gene, CDR1 is SGHTA and CDR2 is FQGNSA. Trimming took 5 bases from V and 4 from J; bases not matched to a gene: 4. The CDR3 reads CASSQSGSYEQYF. The DNA for the CDR3 is TGTGCCAGCAGCCAGAGCGGGAGTTACGAGCAGTACTTC. The complete variable domain, with remaining parts taken from reference TRBV7-2 and TRBJ2-7, reads GAGVSQSPSNKVTEKGKDVELRCDPISGHTALYWYRQSLGQGLEFLIYFQGNSAPDKSGLPSDRFSAERTGGSVSTLTIQRTQQEDSAVYLCASSQSGSYEQYFGPGTRLTVT.

This clone was recorded once. This chain links TRBV20-1 with TRBJ1-2, with D hard to call. CDR1 and CDR2 (germline): DFQATT, SNEGSKA (reference sequence). The CDR3 sequence is 11 residues long. Between the trimmed V and J ends, which lost 3 bases and 5 bases, there was a span of 7 bases. CDR3 DNA: TGCAGTGCTAGCCACGCTTATGGCTACACCTTC. The encoded protein is CSASHAYGYTF.

The chain is built from TRBV29-1 and TRBJ1-1, with a tentative D call TRBD1 (6 bases). This CDR3 is 12 amino acids long. Germline V CDR1 and CDR2: SQVTM, ANQGSEA. Between the trimmed V and J ends, which lost 8 bases and 5 bases, there was a span of 15 bases. The CDR3 DNA reads TGCAGCCATCTGAGGGGGACAACTGAAGCTTTCTTT. Its protein product is CSHLRGTTEAFF. Complete variable domain (other parts from reference TRBV29-1 and TRBJ1-1): SAVISQKPSRDICQRGTSLTIQCQVDSQVTMMFWYRQQPGQSLTLIATANQGSEATYESGFVIDKFPISRPNLTFSTLTVSNMSPEDSSIYLCSHLRGTTEAFFGQGTRLTVV.

At least ten counts were recorded for this clone. The chain links TRBV28 to TRBJ2-5; the D gene is possibly TRBD2 (5 bases). With 1 base removed from V and 10 bases from J, the gap between germline ends came to 16 bases. Germline lookup yields CDR1 MDHEN and CDR2 SYDVKM. The length of the CDR3 is 14 residues. CDR3 sequence (DNA): TGTGCCAGCAGTTTATTCACGGACTCGCGGATCCAGTACTTC. Its translation is CASSLFTDSRIQYF.

The gene calls are TRBV4-3 and TRBJ2-3; 9 bases agree with TRBD1. J was trimmed by 3 bases and V by 0 bases; bases with no gene match: 7. The germline gives CDR1 LGHNA, CDR2 YSLEER. The CDR3 spans 17 residues. The CDR3 spells CASSQDRDREWTDTQYF. DNA for the CDR3: TGCGCCAGCAGCCAAGATCGGGACAGGGAATGGACAGATACGCAGTATTTT.

This rearrangement joins TRBV30 to TRBJ2-2, with no clear D. There are 11 residues in the CDR3. The germline V gene has CDR1 GTSNPN and CDR2 SVGIG (reference sequence). V lost 2 bases to trimming and J lost 6 bases, with 4 bases between them. The CDR3 region is CAWSFPGELFF. The DNA of the CDR3 is TGTGCCTGGAGTTTCCCCGGGGAGCTGTTTTTT.

The gene calls are TRBV27 and TRBJ2-3; TRBD1 matches at 8 bases. The CDR3 contains 14 residues. Trimming took 3 bases from V and 3 from J; bases not matched to a gene: 2. CDR1 and CDR2 (germline): MNHEY, SMNVEV (reference sequence). CDR3 sequence reads: CASSFNRGTDTQYF. CDR3 sequence (DNA): TGTGCCAGCAGTTTTAACAGGGGGACAGATACGCAGTATTTT.

This clone occurred once. The V call is TRBV4-2, the J call TRBJ2-7; 7 bases line up with TRBD1. The CDR3 consists of 16 residues. CDR1 and CDR2 (germline): LGHNA, YNFKEQ. Losses at the gene ends were 1 base for V and 2 bases for J; bases not matched to a gene: 8. The CDR3 sequence is CASSQGDRVQTYEQYF. CDR3 bases: TGTGCCAGCAGCCAAGGAGACAGGGTGCAGACCTACGAGCAGTACTTC.

This clone was detected a few times. The chain recombines TRBV7-9 with TRBJ1-2; no firm D call. V shed 5 bases and J shed 4 bases, with 14 bases lying between them. The CDR3 spans 14 residues. The germline V gene has CDR1 SEHNR and CDR2 FQNEAQ (reference sequence). The CDR3 loop reads CASSTSGRGYGYTF. For the CDR3, the DNA is TGTGCCAGCAGCACCTCGGGTCGGGGCTATGGCTACACCTTC.

This clone was picked up one time. The chain has TRBV10-3 and TRBJ1-2; D gene uncertain. Trimming took 1 base from V and 7 from J, leaving 13 bases between them. Germline V CDR1 and CDR2: ENHRY, SYGVKD. The CDR3 runs to 14 residues. The CDR3 sequence is CAISELPEVRGYTF. The CDR3 DNA reads as TGTGCCATCAGTGAGTTACCAGAGGTCCGTGGCTACACCTTC.

V usage is TRBV7-9 and J usage is TRBJ2-3, with D unclear. The CDR3 consists of 12 residues. V lost 1 base, J lost 6 bases, and 5 bases lay in between. Germline V gene data show CDR1 as SEHNR and CDR2 as FQNEAQ (reference sequence). The CDR3 DNA reads as TGTGCCAGCAGCTTAGTGTCCGATACGCAGTATTTT. The encoded protein is CASSLVSDTQYF.

The chain joins TRBV25-1 to TRBJ2-5, with 10 bases identical to TRBD2. V lost 4 bases, J lost 5 bases, and 4 bases stayed unmatched. Germline CDR1 MGHDK, CDR2 SYGVNS. This CDR3 comprises 14 residues. This CDR3 reads CASSVAGGGETQYF. The CDR3 nucleotides read TGTGCCAGCAGTGTAGCGGGAGGAGGGGAGACCCAGTACTTC.

The V and J genes are TRBV5-1 and TRBJ2-7; 7 nucleotides match TRBD1. The CDR3 is 12 amino acids. V was clipped by 4 bases and J by 3 bases; unmatched bases: 1. Germline CDR1 is SGHRS and CDR2 is YFSETQ. The CDR3 sequence: CASSRDSYEQYF. For the CDR3, the DNA is TGCGCCAGCAGCCGGGACAGCTACGAGCAGTACTTC.

This clone turned up a few times. J is TRBJ2-5 and V is TRBV15, with no clear D. Germline CDR1 and CDR2: LNHNV and YYDKDF (reference sequence). The length of the CDR3 is 15 residues. Trimming shortened V by 0 bases and J by 1 base, and 9 bases separated the two germline ends. As DNA, the CDR3 is TGTGCCACCAGCAGAGAGGTTGTATCCCAAGAGACCCAGTACTTC. It specifies CATSREVVSQETQYF.

This clone was picked up a small number of times. The genes are TRBV6-1 and TRBJ2-5, with 8 bases aligning to TRBD2. Trimming at V came to 7 bases and at J to 4 bases, leaving 11 bases not matched to a gene. The germline V gene has CDR1 MNHNS and CDR2 SASEGT. There are 15 residues in the CDR3. In DNA form, the CDR3 reads TGTGCCAGCATGACCTTCGGGAGGGAGGGAGAGACCCAGTACTTC. It translates to CASMTFGREGETQYF.

The V call is TRBV7-9, the J call TRBJ2-1; 7 bases fit TRBD1. This CDR3 comprises 16 residues. Germline assignment: CDR1 SEHNR and CDR2 FQNEAQ (reference sequence). The J segment lost 8 bases and the V segment lost 4 bases, leaving 14 bases of the junction unmatched. CDR3 loop: CASSWTRGTYMYEQFF. The CDR3 DNA follows: TGTGCCAGCAGCTGGACCAGGGGGACATACATGTATGAGCAGTTCTTC.

The chain is built from TRBV5-1 and TRBJ2-7, with D unresolved. Germline V gene data show CDR1 as SGHRS and CDR2 as YFSETQ. The CDR3 totals 15 residues. Trimming removed 0 bases from V and 7 bases from J, with 17 bases in between. CDR3 DNA sequence: TGCGCCAGCAGCTTGGAGTCGGTGCTTGGTTTGGAGCAGTACTTC. Residues: CASSLESVLGLEQYF.

This clone turned up a few times. The V gene is TRBV15, the J gene TRBJ2-7, with 12 bases identical to TRBD1. After removal of 3 bases from V and 3 bases from J, the junction contained 6 bases not matched to a gene. This CDR3 has 16 amino acids. Germline loops: CDR1 LNHNV, CDR2 YYDKDF (reference sequence). The CDR3 region is CATSSGTGGLNYEQYF. The CDR3 bases are TGTGCCACCAGCAGCGGGACAGGGGGCTTAAACTACGAGCAGTACTTC. The entire variable domain, with the rest obtained from reference TRBV15 and TRBJ2-7, is as follows: DAMVIQNPRYQVTQFGKPVTLSCSQTLNHNVMYWYQQKSSQAPKLLFHYYDKDFNNEADTPDNFQSRRPNTSFCFLDIRSPGLGDTAMYLCATSSGTGGLNYEQYFGPGTRLTVT.

The chain employs TRBV7-8 and TRBJ2-7; TRBD2 matches 8 bases. V lost 5 bases, J lost 3 bases, and 9 bases stayed unmatched. Per germline, CDR1 SGHVS and CDR2 FQNEAQ. The length of the CDR3 is 15 residues. CDR3 sequence reads: CASSPLAAGDYEQYF. In nucleotides, the CDR3 is TGTGCCAGCAGCCCCCTAGCAGCGGGGGACTACGAGCAGTACTTC.

Only a few counts were recorded for this clone. The V call is TRBV11-2, the J call TRBJ2-7; 9 nucleotides agree with TRBD1. This CDR3 has 14 residues. The germline V gene has CDR1 SGHAT and CDR2 FQNNGV. Losses at the gene ends were 6 bases for V and 3 bases for J; bases not matched to a gene: 6. The CDR3 DNA follows: TGTGCCAGCAGTCACAGGGGGCAAATCTACGAGCAGTACTTC. Translating gives CASSHRGQIYEQYF.

This clone was found many times. The chain links TRBV7-9 to TRBJ2-5; TRBD1 or TRBD2 may be the D gene (5 bases each). Trimming shortened V by 1 base and J by 7 bases, and 16 bases separated the two germline ends. The CDR3 contains 15 residues. CDR1 is SEHNR and CDR2 is FQNEAQ in the germline V gene (reference sequence). CDR3: CASSLGDRSSGTQYF. The CDR3 DNA reads as TGTGCCAGCAGCTTAGGGGACCGATCATCGGGGACCCAGTACTTC.

This clone has more than one count but fewer than ten. V and J are TRBV7-9 and TRBJ1-2; the D is unclear. Germline V lookup: CDR1 SEHNR, CDR2 FQNEAQ (reference sequence). CDR3 size: 11 residues. V lost 3 bases and J 8 bases, leaving 7 bases between the germline ends. The CDR3 nucleotides are TGTGCCAGCAGCTTCCTTGTGGGCTACACCTTC. Protein sequence: CASSFLVGYTF.